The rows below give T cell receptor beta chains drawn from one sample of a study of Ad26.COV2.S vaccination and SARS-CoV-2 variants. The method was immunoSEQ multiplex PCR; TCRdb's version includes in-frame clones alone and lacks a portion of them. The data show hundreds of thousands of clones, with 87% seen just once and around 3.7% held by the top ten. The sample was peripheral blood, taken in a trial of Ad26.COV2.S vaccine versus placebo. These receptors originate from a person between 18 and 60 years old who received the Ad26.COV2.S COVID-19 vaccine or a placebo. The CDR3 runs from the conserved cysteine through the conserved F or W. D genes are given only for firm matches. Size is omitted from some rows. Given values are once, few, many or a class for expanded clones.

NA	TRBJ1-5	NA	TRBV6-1	CASSETRGRGNQPQHF	TGTGCCAGCAGTGAAACCCGGGGAAGGGGCAATCAGCCCCAGCATTTT
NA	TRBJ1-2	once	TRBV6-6	CASSRDNYGYTF	TGTGCCAGCAGTCGGGATAACTATGGCTACACCTTC
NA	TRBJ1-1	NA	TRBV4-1	CASSLVGTEAFF	TGCGCCAGCAGCCTCGTGGGCACTGAAGCTTTCTTT
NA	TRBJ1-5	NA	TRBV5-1	CASSPGDNARGPNQPQHF	TGCGCCAGCAGCCCAGGGGACAACGCCCGGGGGCCCAATCAGCCCCAGCATTTT
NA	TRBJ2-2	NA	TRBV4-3	CASSQAWGGLDTGELFF	TGCGCCAGCAGCCAGGCCTGGGGGGGGCTGGACACCGGGGAGCTGTTTTTT
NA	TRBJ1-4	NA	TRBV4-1	CASRAGGRFNEKLFF	TGCGCCAGCAGGGCGGGGGGACGTTTTAATGAAAAACTGTTTTTT
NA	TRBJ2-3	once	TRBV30	CAWTSSWGPDTQYF	TGTGCCTGGACCTCCTCGTGGGGGCCAGATACGCAGTATTTT
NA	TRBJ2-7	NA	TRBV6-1	CASSEAQSRGEEQYF	TGTGCCAGCAGTGAAGCGCAGAGCAGGGGAGAAGAGCAGTACTTC
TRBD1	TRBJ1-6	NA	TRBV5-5	CASSLFTRTGMNSPLHF	TGTGCCAGCAGCTTGTTTACCAGGACAGGGATGAATTCACCCCTCCACTTT
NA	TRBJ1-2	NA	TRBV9	CASSLGGPLWGGYTF	TGTGCCAGCAGTCTAGGAGGGCCCCTTTGGGGTGGCTACACCTTC
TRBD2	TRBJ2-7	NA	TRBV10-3	CAISEPTAGGPYEQYF	TGTGCCATCAGTGAGCCGACAGCGGGGGGTCCGTACGAGCAGTACTTC
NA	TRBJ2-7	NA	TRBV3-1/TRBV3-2	CASSYRQVLGEQYF	TGTGCCAGCAGCTATCGACAGGTCCTGGGGGAGCAGTACTTC
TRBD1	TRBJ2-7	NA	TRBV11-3	CASSLTGTYEQYF	TGTGCCAGCAGCTTGACAGGGACCTACGAGCAGTACTTC
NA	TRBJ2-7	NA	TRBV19	CASSNAGLASHEQYF	TGTGCCAGTAGTAACGCAGGGCTAGCCAGCCACGAGCAGTACTTC
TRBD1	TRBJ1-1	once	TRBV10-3	CAISRDRGGKGSEAFF	TGTGCCATCAGCCGGGACAGGGGTGGGAAGGGTTCTGAAGCTTTCTTT
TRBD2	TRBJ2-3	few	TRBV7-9	CASLSGATDTQYF	TGTGCCAGCCTGAGCGGGGCCACAGATACGCAGTATTTT